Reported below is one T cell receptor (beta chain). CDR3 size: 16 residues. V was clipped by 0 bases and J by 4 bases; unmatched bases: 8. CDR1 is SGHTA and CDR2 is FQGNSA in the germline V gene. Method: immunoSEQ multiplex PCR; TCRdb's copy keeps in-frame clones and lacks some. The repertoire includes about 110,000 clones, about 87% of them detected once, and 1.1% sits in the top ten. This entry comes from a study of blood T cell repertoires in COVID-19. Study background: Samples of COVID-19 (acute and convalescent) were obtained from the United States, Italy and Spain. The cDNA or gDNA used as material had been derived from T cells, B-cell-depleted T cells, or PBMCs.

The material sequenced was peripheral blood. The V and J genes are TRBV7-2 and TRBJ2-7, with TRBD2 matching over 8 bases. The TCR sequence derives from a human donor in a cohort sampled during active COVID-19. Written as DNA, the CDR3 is TGTGCCAGCAGCTTAGCTGTCAGCGGGAGTTTATACGAGCAGTACTTC. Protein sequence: CASSLAVSGSLYEQYF.